The 28 T cell receptor beta chains presented below share a single source sample, sequenced in a study of T and B cells in COVID-19 patients. TRB was amplified from approximately 250-480 ng of blood genomic DNA. Multiplex PCR with BIOMED2 TRB-A/B primer pools amplified TRB rearrangements. TCRdb re-called the multiplex PCR reads through MiXCR, storing one row per CDR3 protein. The sample yields 3,800 or so distinct CDR3 sequences, roughly a fifth seen once. Sequenced input: blood. The source of these receptors is a human donor with active COVID-19.

This clonotype is labeled as medium-sized. The chain recombines TRBV6-5 with TRBJ2-5; D possibly matches TRBD1 or TRBD2 (9 bases each). Trimming took 5 bases from V and 4 from J, leaving 20 bases between them. Germline-derived CDR1 and CDR2 are MNHEY and SVGAGI. The CDR3 has 16 amino acids. CDR3 sequence: CASSPSLAGQGETQYF. The CDR3 DNA reads TGTGCCAGCAGTCCCAGCCTAGCGGGACAGGGAGAGACCCAGTACTTC.

This clonotype is medium-sized within its sample. CDR3 sequence: CASTGTASTEQFF. Written as DNA, the CDR3 is TGCGCCAGCACCGGGACAGCCTCCACTGAGCAGTTCTTC. The V gene is TRBV5-1, the J gene TRBJ2-1; 7 nucleotides agree with TRBD1. CDR1 and CDR2 from the germline V gene are SGHRS and YFSETQ. Trimming cost V 6 bases and J 9 bases; bases outside gene matches: 9. This CDR3 region has 13 residues. The full variable domain, in which reference TRBV5-1 and TRBJ2-1 provide the parts outside the CDR3, is KAGVTQTPRYLIKTRGQQVTLSCSPISGHRSVSWYQQTPGQGLQFLFEYFSETQRNKGNFPGRFSGRQFSNSRSEMNVSTLELGDSALYLCASTGTASTEQFFGPGTRLTVL.

This clonotype is labeled as medium-sized. The chain links TRBV6-5 to TRBJ2-2; weak D call: TRBD1 (5 bases). CDR3 length equals 15 residues. Germline V gene sequence: CDR1 MNHEY, CDR2 SVGAGI. The V and J ends lost 1 base and 5 bases respectively, with 11 bases between them. CDR3: CASSYFGHGTGELFF. In DNA form, the CDR3 reads TGTGCCAGCAGTTACTTTGGACATGGGACCGGGGAGCTGTTTTTT.

Relative to its sample, this clonotype is medium-sized. V usage is TRBV27 and J usage is TRBJ2-1; the D gene is possibly TRBD1 (5 bases). Germline values: CDR1 MNHEY, CDR2 SMNVEV (reference sequence). Trimming stripped 1 base from V and 7 bases from J, with 8 bases between. The CDR3 spans 13 residues. Here the CDR3 reads CASSLFYRNEQFF. As DNA, the CDR3 is TGTGCCAGCAGTTTATTCTACAGGAATGAGCAGTTCTTC.

By frequency in the sample, this clonotype is medium-sized. This chain's CDR3 is CASRDQGHTGELFF. CDR3 sequence (DNA): TGTGCCAGTCGGGATCAGGGGCACACCGGGGAGCTGTTTTTT. The chain has TRBV6-1 and TRBJ2-2, with a tentative D call TRBD1 (6 bases). Germline V gene lookup returns CDR1 MNHNS and CDR2 SASEGT. The ends were cut back, 9 bases at V and 3 bases at J, with 14 bases in the middle. This CDR3 comprises 14 residues.

The rearrangement links TRBV20-1 to TRBJ2-2; D remains unclear. The CDR3 extends over 15 amino acids. The ends were cut back, 3 bases at V and 0 bases at J, with 11 bases in the middle. Germline V lookup: CDR1 DFQATT, CDR2 SNEGSKA (reference sequence). The CDR3 spells CSARAISTNTGELFF. Written as DNA, the CDR3 is TGCAGTGCTAGGGCCATAAGCACGAACACCGGGGAGCTGTTTTTT.

Concerning this clonotype: This may come from a read error, since a much larger clone is one base off. The rearrangement links TRBV14 to TRBJ2-1; D is unclear. The CDR3 totals 15 residues. The germline V gene encodes CDR1 SGHDN and CDR2 FVKESK. The CDR3 is CANSQDWARYNEQFF. Here the CDR3 DNA reads TGTGCCAACAGCCAAGATTGGGCGCGTTACAATGAGCAGTTCTTC.

This clonotype was observed a few times. The chain combines TRBV21-1 with TRBJ2-5. TRBV21-1 constitutes a pseudogene. CDR3 size: 14 residues. The CDR3 sequence: CASSKAHNAETQYF. CDR3 DNA sequence: TGTGCCAGCAGCAAAGCCCATAATGCAGAGACCCAGTACTTC.

The chain couples TRBV19 to TRBJ2-7, with TRBD1 matching over 9 bases. V was pared by 6 bases and J by 2 bases, with 5 bases of the junction left unmatched. Germline V gene lookup returns CDR1 LNHDA and CDR2 SQIVND (reference sequence). The CDR3 extends over 14 amino acids. The CDR3 loop is CASSPRDRAYEQYF. DNA for the CDR3: TGTGCCAGTAGCCCTCGGGACAGGGCCTACGAGCAGTACTTC.

V gene TRBV4-3 combines with J gene TRBJ2-7; TRBD1 might be the D (6 bases). Germline CDR1 is LGHNA and CDR2 is YSLEER. V shed 1 base and J shed 0 bases, with 7 bases lying between them. The CDR3 totals 14 residues. CDR3 nucleotide sequence: TGCGCCAGCAGCCAAGGGACAGCCTCCTACGAGCAGTACTTC. Encoded protein: CASSQGTASYEQYF.

The J gene is TRBJ2-4, the V gene TRBV7-9; 7 bases are shared with TRBD1. From germline, CDR1 is SEHNR and CDR2 FQNEAQ (reference sequence). The CDR3 covers 12 residues. The V and J ends lost 4 bases and 14 bases, in that order; junction bases with no gene match: 8. CDR3 DNA sequence: TGTGCCAGCAGCTCGACAGGGATTGATGAGTACTTC. It specifies CASSSTGIDEYF.

This clonotype was seen only a few times. This chain connects TRBV20-1 to TRBJ1-4; no definite D call. V was shortened by 3 bases and J by 8 bases, with 13 bases between the two germline ends. The V gene's germline CDR1 is DFQATT and CDR2 SNEGSKA (reference sequence). The CDR3 totals 13 residues. The CDR3 spells CSASGGSNEKLFF. As DNA, the CDR3 is TGCAGTGCTAGTGGAGGGTCGAACGAAAAACTGTTTTTT.

The rearrangement joins TRBV6-5 to TRBJ2-3; TRBD1 might be the D (8 bases). This CDR3 region has 16 residues. Germline CDR1 reads MNHEY; CDR2 reads SVGAGI. V was shortened by 6 bases and J by 6 bases, with 22 bases between the two germline ends. CDR3 in DNA: TGTGCCAGCAGCCTGGGGGGGCAGGGGGCGAAGGATACGCAGTATTTT. Translation: CASSLGGQGAKDTQYF.

This clonotype was picked up a small number of times. This chain connects TRBV29-1 to TRBJ2-7, with 7 bases matching TRBD1. Germline V CDR1 and CDR2: SQVTM, ANQGSEA. The CDR3 is made up of 13 amino acids. J was trimmed by 2 bases and V by 2 bases; bases with no gene match: 3. DNA of the CDR3: TGCAGCGTTGAATGGCAGGGGGCCTACGAGCAGTACTTC. Encoded protein: CSVEWQGAYEQYF.

This clonotype is classed as medium-sized. The chain links TRBV6-5 to TRBJ1-2; D not certain. V lost 5 bases and J 2 bases, leaving 15 bases between the germline ends. This CDR3 comprises 15 residues. CDR1 is MNHEY and CDR2 is SVGAGI in the germline V gene. The CDR3 DNA reads as TGTGCCAGCAGTCCCCTTGGAGACCTGAACTATGGCTACACCTTC. Its protein is CASSPLGDLNYGYTF.

This clonotype was recorded at least ten times. The CDR3 nucleotides read TGTGCCACCAGCAGAGTTAAGGGATCCACTGAAGCTTTCTTT. Its translation is CATSRVKGSTEAFF. The chain combines TRBV15 with TRBJ1-1; no definite D call. The germline V and J ends were trimmed by 1 base and 4 bases, with 10 bases remaining between them. Germline assignment: CDR1 LNHNV and CDR2 YYDKDF (reference sequence). The CDR3 length is 14 residues.

This chain joins TRBV19 and TRBJ2-2; D not resolved. The germline CDR1 and CDR2 sequences are LNHDA and SQIVND (reference sequence). This CDR3 has 14 amino acids. With 9 bases removed from V and 0 bases from J, the gap between germline ends came to 11 bases. CDR3: CASAWAANTGELFF. CDR3 sequence (DNA): TGTGCCAGCGCCTGGGCGGCGAACACCGGGGAGCTGTTTTTT.

This clonotype was detected a few times. The chain combines TRBV7-2 with TRBJ1-3; D is ambiguous. Trimming took 4 bases from V and 4 from J, leaving 5 bases between them. CDR1 is SGHTA, CDR2 FQGNSA, per germline. The CDR3 length is 12 residues. In nucleotides, the CDR3 is TGTGCCAGCAGCTCATGGGGAAACACCATATATTTT. This gives the protein CASSSWGNTIYF. Variable domain in full (rest from reference TRBV7-2 and TRBJ1-3): GAGVSQSPSNKVTEKGKDVELRCDPISGHTALYWYRQSLGQGLEFLIYFQGNSAPDKSGLPSDRFSAERTGGSVSTLTIQRTQQEDSAVYLCASSSWGNTIYFGEGSWLTVV.

The rearrangement joins TRBV20-1 to TRBJ2-7; D is ambiguous. The V end was cut by 0 bases, the J end by 0 bases, with 3 bases between. Looked up from germline, CDR1 is DFQATT and CDR2 is SNEGSKA (reference sequence). The CDR3 is 12 residues long. The CDR3 spells CSARDNSYEQYF. The CDR3 DNA reads TGCAGTGCTAGAGACAACTCCTACGAGCAGTACTTC.

This clonotype was seen a few times. The CDR3 DNA reads as TGTGCCAGCAGCTTAGGAAAGGTGTCGGGACTAGCTTCTCCAGATACGCAGTATTTT. Protein product: CASSLGKVSGLASPDTQYF. The rearrangement uses TRBV7-9 and TRBJ2-3, with 9 bases matching TRBD2. The germline CDR1 and CDR2 sequences are SEHNR and FQNEAQ (reference sequence). The ends lost 1 base at V and 4 bases at J; junction bases unmatched: 15. There are 19 residues in the CDR3.

The V and J genes are TRBV19 and TRBJ1-3; 9 bases agree with TRBD1. With V trimmed by 6 bases and J by 2 bases, 8 bases remained unmatched. The CDR3 contains 16 residues. Per germline, CDR1 LNHDA and CDR2 SQIVND (reference sequence). For the CDR3, the DNA is TGTGCCAGTAGACGCCATACAGGGGGCACTGGAAACACCATATATTTT. Encoded protein: CASRRHTGGTGNTIYF.

The V and J genes are TRBV28 and TRBJ2-3, with D possibly matching TRBD2 (6 bases). Germline lookup yields CDR1 MDHEN and CDR2 SYDVKM. V lost 7 bases, J lost 1 base, and 9 bases lay in between. The CDR3 contains 13 residues. The CDR3 sequence: CASKIAGTDTQYF. DNA of the CDR3: TGTGCCAGCAAAATAGCGGGCACAGATACGCAGTATTTT.

The V call is TRBV20-1, the J call TRBJ1-5, with a possible D match to TRBD1 (6 bases). The V gene lost 1 base and the J gene lost 4 bases, with 17 bases spanning the gap. The CDR3 has 16 residues. The germline CDR1 and CDR2 sequences are DFQATT and SNEGSKA (reference sequence). CDR3 amino acids: CSARGEGGAWNQPQHF. The CDR3 DNA is TGCAGTGCTAGAGGAGAGGGGGGCGCATGGAATCAGCCCCAGCATTTT.

The genes are TRBV6-5 and TRBJ1-1; D call uncertain. Germline V gene sequence: CDR1 MNHEY, CDR2 SVGAGI. V lost 5 bases and J lost 4, with 8 bases in between. This CDR3 region has 12 residues. CDR3 nucleotides: TGTGCCAGCAGTCACGACTCCACTGAAGCTTTCTTT. Its translation: CASSHDSTEAFF.

In its sample, this clonotype is medium-sized (0.01 to 0.1%). The V call is TRBV6-1, the J call TRBJ2-7; TRBD1 matches at 7 bases. The CDR3 is made up of 13 amino acids. Germline values: CDR1 MNHNS, CDR2 SASEGT. J was trimmed by 2 bases and V by 7 bases; bases with no gene match: 5. CDR3 in amino acids: CASTPGQTYEQYF. The CDR3 nucleotides read TGTGCCAGCACTCCGGGACAGACCTACGAGCAGTACTTC.

By share of the sample, this clonotype is medium-sized. The V gene is TRBV10-3, the J gene TRBJ2-3; 12 bases map to TRBD2. This CDR3 is 15 amino acids long. Germline trimming cut 4 bases from V and 5 bases from J; bases unmatched to any gene: 4. CDR1 is ENHRY, CDR2 SYGVKD, per germline. This CDR3 reads CAISGLAGDVDTQYF. The CDR3 DNA reads as TGTGCCATCAGTGGACTAGCGGGAGATGTAGATACGCAGTATTTT.

This clonotype is medium-sized within its sample. V gene TRBV19 combines with J gene TRBJ1-4; maybe TRBD1 (6 bases). Germline V CDR1 and CDR2: LNHDA, SQIVND (reference sequence). This CDR3 comprises 15 residues. V was pared by 6 bases and J by 6 bases, with 17 bases between. The CDR3 loop reads CASRERGSMDEKLFF. The DNA for the CDR3 is TGTGCCAGTAGAGAGAGGGGGAGCATGGATGAAAAACTGTTTTTT.

This chain links TRBV7-9 with TRBJ1-1; possibly TRBD1 for D (5 bases). There are 13 residues in the CDR3. From germline, CDR1 is SEHNR and CDR2 FQNEAQ (reference sequence). V was shortened by 10 bases and J by 4 bases, with 16 bases between the two germline ends. The CDR3 bases are TGTGCCACCGAGCGGGCAGGGACCACTGAAGCTTTCTTT. This encodes CATERAGTTEAFF.